The present T cell receptor beta chain was sequenced within a study of T cell repertoires in cytomegalovirus infection. TCRdb used MiXCR to reprocess the reads, holding one entry per CDR3 protein. The sample has some 390,000 distinct CDR3 sequences; about a sixth are singletons. Per germline, CDR1 LNHDA and CDR2 SQIVND (reference sequence). V lost 4 bases to trimming and J lost 3 bases, with 13 bases between them. The CDR3 runs 15 residues. The chain combines TRBV19 with TRBJ2-4; D gene ambiguous. Sequenced: PBMCs. This receptor was obtained from a human donor in good health (CMV status not recorded). Some clones in this sample may be carry-over from other donors' samples. The CDR3 DNA reads TGTGCCAGTAGTAACCTCGACCGTAGCAAAAACATTCAGTACTTC. Its protein is CASSNLDRSKNIQYF.